This T cell receptor (beta chain) was retrieved from a study of T cells in localized non-small cell lung cancer. Whole-study results and caveats: Turning up in adjacent lung were a median approximately 58 of the top 100 tumor clones.

V was clipped by 7 bases and J by 8 bases, with 18 bases between them. The CDR3 length is 14 residues. The V gene's germline CDR1 is SGHNT and CDR2 YENEEA. This clone was seen more than once but under ten times. No antigen is known for it. TCRdb's copy holds only in-frame clones and misses some; the assay was immunoSEQ multiplex PCR. The data show 4,000 to 4,500 clones, roughly 40% seen once. The V call is TRBV11-3, the J call TRBJ2-1; no clear D. This TCR came from a woman aged 40-75 years with stage I lung adenocarcinoma. The sequencing here drew on lung tumor tissue, taken before any cancer treatment. Written as DNA, the CDR3 is TGTGCCAGCACCCTGAACCTTCTCGTGGATGAGCAGTTCTTC. Protein sequence: CASTLNLLVDEQFF.